Included here is one TCR beta chain sequence, with context. The CDR3 length is 14 residues. Unmatched junction bases numbered 12, after V lost 8 bases and J lost 6 bases. Germline V gives CDR1 SEHNR, CDR2 FQNEAQ (reference sequence). The data stem from a study of technical replicates of blood from a few donors. Repertoires were generated with immunoSEQ multiplex PCR, while TCRdb's copy carries only in-frame clones and drops some. Seen here are over 55,000 clones, approximately 83% observed once, and the top ten hold 4.5% to 6%. The chain uses TRBV7-9 and TRBJ2-7; 8 bases are shared with TRBD1. This TCR was sampled from a human donor in good health. Some clones in this sample may be carry-over from other donors' samples. Sample: PBMCs. DNA of the CDR3: TGTGCCAGCGAGGTCGGTACAGGGGGAGGCGAGCAGTACTTC. Amino acids: CASEVGTGGGEQYF.